The entry that follows covers one T cell receptor beta chain sequence. Its antigen is not yet known. No much larger clone exists at a distance of one base, and base qualities are not known. This sample was included in a study of blood T cell repertoires in COVID-19 (dated by TCRdb to about 2020). With regard to the full study: The collaborator samples originated in the United States, Italy and Spain and spanned the acute and convalescent phases of COVID-19. The prospective study material was composed of cDNA or gDNA derived from T cells, B-cell-depleted T cells, or PBMCs. Subjects who had been exposed to COVID-19, were actively infected with it, or had recovered from it provided the deeply sampled blood TCRbeta repertoires that made up the dataset. The repertoires were made available in a free public database intended to serve as a resource for research on the immune response to SARS-CoV-2. The samples were drawn from two sources: the first 160 participants of the ongoing ImmuneRACE study, and 1,254 subjects contributed by 6 global collaborators. Sample metadata almost always included a de-identified subject ID, COVID-19 status, age in years and sex. Where available, HLA class I and class II types were taken from metadata supplied by the sample provider and were not determined by assay-based typing. The investigation overall reported the following: The amount of clinical and demographic metadata varied by source and participant and was provided uncurated.

Whole blood was collected in K2EDTA tubes by collaborating institutions according to the institutions' own protocols. For TCRbeta analysis, collaborators shipped samples in one of three forms: frozen whole blood, isolated PBMCs, or DNA extracted from either of those sample types. TCRbeta CDR3 regions were amplified from genomic DNA using the immunoSEQ Assay, a bias-controlled multiplex PCR. On the authors' methods: Nucleated cell counts per sample were estimated from amplification of reference gene primers within the assay. To quantify the absolute abundance of each unique TCRbeta CDR3 rearrangement, sequence reads were collapsed and filtered. Productive Simpson clonality was computed per sample as the square root of Simpson's diversity index over productive rearrangements. The table comes from immuneACCESS by way of TCRdb, which keeps in-frame sequences with V and J called. Part of the clones is missing from these tables; in studies checked, under half for an unresolved V gene and the rest for unknown reasons. The D gene and trimming were derived from the DNA, and the V and J assignments and clone size from that table. The sample yields 65,000 to 80,000 clones; roughly 84% were counted once. The ten biggest clones cover less than 3% of the sample.

Via the germline V gene, CDR1 is MDHEN and CDR2 SYDVKM. From V the trimming removes 11 bases and from J it removes 9 bases, while the gene matches leave 7 bases of the junction unaccounted for. The CDR3 holds 13 amino acids from the cysteine to the phenylalanine. Left in the record is the CDR3 DNA by itself, 39 bases read in frame from the first base. The material sequenced was peripheral blood. The sequence was collected from a man in his 70s with active or convalescent COVID-19. The chain employs TRBV28 and TRBJ1-6; the central 10 bases match TRBD1. The CDR3 protein is CACSGTGVSPLHF. The DNA is as follows: TGTGCCTGCTCCGGGACAGGGGTTTCACCCCTCCACTTT.